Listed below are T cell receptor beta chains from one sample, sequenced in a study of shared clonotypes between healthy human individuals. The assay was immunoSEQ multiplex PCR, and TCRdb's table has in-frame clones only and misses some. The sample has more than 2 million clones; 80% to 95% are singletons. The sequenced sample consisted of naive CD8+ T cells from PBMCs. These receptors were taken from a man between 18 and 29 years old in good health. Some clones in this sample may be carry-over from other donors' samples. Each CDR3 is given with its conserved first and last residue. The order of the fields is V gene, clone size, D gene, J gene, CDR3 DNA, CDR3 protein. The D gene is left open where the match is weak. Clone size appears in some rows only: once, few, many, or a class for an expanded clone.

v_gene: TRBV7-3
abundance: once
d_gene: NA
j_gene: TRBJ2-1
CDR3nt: TGTGCCAGCAGCTTAATCTCCCTAGGGACCGCTCCTGGGAATGAGCAGTTCTTC
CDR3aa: CASSLISLGTAPGNEQFF

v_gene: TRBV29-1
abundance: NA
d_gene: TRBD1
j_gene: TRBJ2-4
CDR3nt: TGCAGCGTTGAAGAAGGCGGCCAGGGGGAGAACTTC
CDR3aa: CSVEEGGQGENF

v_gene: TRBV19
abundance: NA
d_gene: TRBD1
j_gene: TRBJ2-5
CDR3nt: TGTGCCAGTAGTCCCCGGACAGGCGCCCCTGGGGAGACCCAGTACTTC
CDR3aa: CASSPRTGAPGETQYF

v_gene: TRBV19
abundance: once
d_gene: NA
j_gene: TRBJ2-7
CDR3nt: TGTGCCAGTAGTACCGGTACCTCCTACGAGCAGTACTTC
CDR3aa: CASSTGTSYEQYF

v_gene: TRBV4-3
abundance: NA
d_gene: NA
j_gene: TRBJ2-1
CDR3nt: TGCGCCAGCAGCCTTACCGAGGGAACGCTCCGGGACAATGAGCAGTTCTTC
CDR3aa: CASSLTEGTLRDNEQFF

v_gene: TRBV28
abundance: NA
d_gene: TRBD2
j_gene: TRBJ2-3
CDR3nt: TGTGCCAGCAGTTACGCGGGAGCGGATACGCAGTATTTT
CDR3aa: CASSYAGADTQYF

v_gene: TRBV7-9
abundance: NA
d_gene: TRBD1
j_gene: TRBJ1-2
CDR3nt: TGTGCCAGCAGCCTTGGGACAGGGCATGGCTACACCTTC
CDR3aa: CASSLGTGHGYTF

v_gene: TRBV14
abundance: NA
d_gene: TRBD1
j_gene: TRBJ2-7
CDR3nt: TGTGCCAGCAGCCACCTCACGACAGGGTCCTACGAGCAGTACTTC
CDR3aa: CASSHLTTGSYEQYF

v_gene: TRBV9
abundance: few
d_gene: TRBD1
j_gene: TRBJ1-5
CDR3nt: TGTGCCAGCAGCGGAGTCCCGGGACAGGGACAGCCCCAGCATTTT
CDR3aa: CASSGVPGQGQPQHF

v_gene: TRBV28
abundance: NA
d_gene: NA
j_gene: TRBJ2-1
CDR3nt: TGTGCCAGCAGTTGGAGGGGGGTTAGCTCCTACAATGAGCAGTTCTTC
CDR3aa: CASSWRGVSSYNEQFF

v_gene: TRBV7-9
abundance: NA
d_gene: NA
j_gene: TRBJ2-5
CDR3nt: TGTGCCAGCAGCTTAGCCCTGCGGACCCAGTACTTC
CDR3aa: CASSLALRTQYF

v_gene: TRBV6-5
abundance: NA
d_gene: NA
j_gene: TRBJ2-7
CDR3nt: TGTGCCAGCAGTAAAAGCGTCGTCTCCTACGAGCAGTACTTC
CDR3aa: CASSKSVVSYEQYF

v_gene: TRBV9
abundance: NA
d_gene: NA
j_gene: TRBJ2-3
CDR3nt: TGTGCCAGCAGCCGGGCCCTAGCAGCAGATACGCAGTATTTT
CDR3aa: CASSRALAADTQYF

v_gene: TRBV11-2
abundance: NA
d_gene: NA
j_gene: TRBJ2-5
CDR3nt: TGTGCCAGCAGGCTAAGGGGCGGCGAGACCCAGTACTTC
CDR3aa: CASRLRGGETQYF

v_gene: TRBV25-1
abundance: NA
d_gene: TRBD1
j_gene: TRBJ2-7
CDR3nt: TGTGCCAGCAGTACCGGGACAGGGTCCTACGAGCAGTACTTC
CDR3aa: CASSTGTGSYEQYF

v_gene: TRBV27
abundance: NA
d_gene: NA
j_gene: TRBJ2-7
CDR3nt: TGTGCCAGCACTACTAGCTGGGGGGCCGACGAGCAGTACTTC
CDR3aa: CASTTSWGADEQYF

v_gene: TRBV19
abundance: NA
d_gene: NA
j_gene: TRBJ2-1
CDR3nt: TGTGCCAGTAGTATAGTGACTGGCTACAATGAGCAGTTCTTC
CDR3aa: CASSIVTGYNEQFF

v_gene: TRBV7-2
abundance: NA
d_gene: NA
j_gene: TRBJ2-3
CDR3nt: TGTGCCAGCAGCTTAGGCCAAAGGGTTTGGGGAGATACGCAGTATTTT
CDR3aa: CASSLGQRVWGDTQYF

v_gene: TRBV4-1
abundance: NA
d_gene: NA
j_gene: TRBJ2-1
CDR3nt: TGCGCCAGCAGCCAAGATCTTCCGAGGGAGAGGGGTGAGCAGTTCTTC
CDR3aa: CASSQDLPRERGEQFF

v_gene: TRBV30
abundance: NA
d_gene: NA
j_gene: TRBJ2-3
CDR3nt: TGTGCCTGGATGAGGGGATACACAGATACGCAGTATTTT
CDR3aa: CAWMRGYTDTQYF

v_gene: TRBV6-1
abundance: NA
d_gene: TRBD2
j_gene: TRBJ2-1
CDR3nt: TGTGCCAGCAGTGTCCCGGGACTAGCGGGAGACAATGAGCAGTTCTTC
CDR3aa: CASSVPGLAGDNEQFF

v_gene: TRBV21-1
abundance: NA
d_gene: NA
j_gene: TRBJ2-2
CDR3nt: TGTGCCAGCAGCAAAACCGGGGGGGCTACGATAGCTTTCAACACCGGGGAGCTGTTTTTT
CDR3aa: CASSKTGGATIAFNTGELFF

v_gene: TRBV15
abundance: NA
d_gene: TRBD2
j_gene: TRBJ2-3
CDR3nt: TGTGCCACGGGTCGAAACGCGGCTAGCGGGATTGGAGATACGCAGTATTTT
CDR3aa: CATGRNAASGIGDTQYF

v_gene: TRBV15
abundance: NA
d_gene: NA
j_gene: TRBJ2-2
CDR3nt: TGTGCCACCAGCAGTGTCAGGGGGGAGCTGTTTTTT
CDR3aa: CATSSVRGELFF

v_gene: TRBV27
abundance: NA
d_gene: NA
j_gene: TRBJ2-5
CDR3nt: TGTGCCAGCAGTTTCTCGGGGGCGCAGACCCAGTACTTC
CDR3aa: CASSFSGAQTQYF

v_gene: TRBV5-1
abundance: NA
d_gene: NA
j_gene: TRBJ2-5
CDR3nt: TGCGCCAGCAGCTTGTACGAATGGTCGAATCTCGAGGTACCTAAGGGGGAGACCCAGTACTTC
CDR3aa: CASSLYEWSNLEVPKGETQYF

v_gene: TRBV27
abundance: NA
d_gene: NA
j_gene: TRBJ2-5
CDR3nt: TGTGCCAGCAGTTTAGGGGGCGGCGTGACCCAGTACTTC
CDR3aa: CASSLGGGVTQYF

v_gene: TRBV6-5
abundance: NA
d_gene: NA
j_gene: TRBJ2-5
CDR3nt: TGTGCCAGCAGCTACATTGGACTGCCCGAAGAGACCCAGTACTTC
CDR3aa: CASSYIGLPEETQYF

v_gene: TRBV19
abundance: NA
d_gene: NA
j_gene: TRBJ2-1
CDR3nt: TGTGCCAGTAGTCCGACTAGAGCGAATGAGCAGTTCTTC
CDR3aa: CASSPTRANEQFF

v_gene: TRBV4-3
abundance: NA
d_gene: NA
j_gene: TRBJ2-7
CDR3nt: TGCGCCAGCAGCCAAGATCTGGGGCTATCCTACGAGCAGTACTTC
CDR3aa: CASSQDLGLSYEQYF

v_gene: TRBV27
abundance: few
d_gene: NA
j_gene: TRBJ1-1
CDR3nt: TGTGCCAGCAGTCCATCAACAGGGTCCGCTTTCTTT
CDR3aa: CASSPSTGSAFF

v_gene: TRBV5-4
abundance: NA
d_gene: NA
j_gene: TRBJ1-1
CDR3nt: TGTGCCAGCAGCTTGGTAGGTGGTGCGAACACTGAAGCTTTCTTT
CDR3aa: CASSLVGGANTEAFF

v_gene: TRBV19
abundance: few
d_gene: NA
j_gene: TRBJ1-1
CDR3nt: TGTGCCAGTAGTTTGGGGGCCACTGAAGCTTTCTTT
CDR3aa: CASSLGATEAFF

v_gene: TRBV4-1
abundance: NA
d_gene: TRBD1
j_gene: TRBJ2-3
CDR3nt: TGCGCCAGCAGCCAAGATTTGAGGGGGCCGACAGATACGCAGTATTTT
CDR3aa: CASSQDLRGPTDTQYF

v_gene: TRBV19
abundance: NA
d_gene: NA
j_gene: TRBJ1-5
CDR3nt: TGTGCCAGCCACATCGGAGGGGTTGGACAGCCCCAGCATTTT
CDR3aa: CASHIGGVGQPQHF

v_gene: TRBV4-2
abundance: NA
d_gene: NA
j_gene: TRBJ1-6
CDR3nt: TGTGCCAGCAGCCAAGCAGAGACAGACTACAATTCACCCCTCCACTTT
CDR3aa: CASSQAETDYNSPLHF